This T cell receptor (beta chain) is from a study of OX40 agonist ivuxolimab in advanced cancers. General study points: Researchers report that CD8+ T cells had, on average, more expanded clones than CD4+.

Measured with immunoSEQ multiplex PCR; TCRdb has only the in-frame clones, and not every one. The sample lists roughly 32,000 clones, around 80% occurring once. The sample holds a few counts of this clone. Its antigen is currently unknown. Patients were ineligible given autoimmune disease history or systemic immunosuppression. Per the germline V gene, CDR1 is MNHNS and CDR2 is SASEGT. The CDR3 is 15 amino acids. The trim removed 10 bases at V and 5 bases at J, leaving 14 bases unmatched. The sample was CD4+ or CD8+ T cells sorted from blood, taken in a trial of the OX40 agonist ivuxolimab. The sequence was collected from an adult with an advanced solid tumor such as melanoma, head and neck, liver or kidney cancer. The genes are TRBV6-1 and TRBJ2-1; 7 bases map to TRBD1. The CDR3 sequence: CATSRDSGFNNEQFF. The CDR3 nucleotides are TGTGCCACCTCCCGGGACAGTGGATTTAACAATGAGCAGTTCTTC.